The 2 T cell receptor beta chains in this list originate from one sample, sequenced in a study of tissue T cells after allogeneic stem cell transplantation (dated by TCRdb to between 2022 and 2023). The library was produced with the immunoSEQ multiplex PCR assay. TCRdb took over this immuneACCESS table, retaining in-frame rearrangements with V and J assigned. Such tables are incomplete; in checked studies, under half of the missing clones stem from an unresolved V gene, and the remainder is unexplained. The sample table shows several thousand clones, and around 65% are seen once. In total, the top ten clones hold around 23% of the sample. The time point label corresponds to: human tissue collected at research (rapid) autopsy. Several adult allo-HCT recipients with steroid-refractory GVHD were prospectively enrolled in a research-autopsy study over an approximately 3-year period. Specimen: jejunal tissue, collected at autopsy. The receptors originated from a male patient aged 60 or older with steroid-refractory graft-versus-host disease after an allogeneic stem cell transplant. Following a transplant, some T cells may be graft donor cells, not patient cells.

Within the sample, this clone is large. The chain has TRBV7-9 and TRBJ1-1, with D unresolved. Trimming cost V 7 bases and J 6 bases, with 9 bases left between them. Germline assignment: CDR1 SEHNR and CDR2 FQNEAQ (reference sequence). The CDR3 totals 11 residues. This CDR3 reads CASNRWAEAFF. The CDR3 nucleotides read TGTGCCAGCAATAGGTGGGCTGAAGCTTTCTTT.

Here the CDR3 reads CASSQVRIRGQETQYF. Here the CDR3 DNA reads TGTGCCAGCAGCCAAGTCCGAATTCGAGGACAAGAGACCCAGTACTTC. The V and J genes are TRBV4-2 and TRBJ2-5; D unresolved. V was clipped by 1 base and J by 2 bases, with 14 bases between them. CDR3 length: 16 amino acids. The germline V gene has CDR1 LGHNA and CDR2 YNFKEQ.